Listed below are T cell receptor beta chains from one sample, sequenced in a study of T cell repertoires in cytomegalovirus infection. TCRdb called the reads again in MiXCR, with one record for every CDR3 protein. Seen here are approximately 70,000 distinct CDR3 sequences, 4% observed once, and the top ten hold 22%. Material: PBMCs. The receptors were gathered from a human donor in good health (CMV status not recorded). Some clones in this sample may be carry-over from other donors' samples. Both conserved end residues are part of each CDR3. Each record gives: D gene, J gene, clone size, V gene, CDR3 DNA, CDR3 protein. D genes are given only for firm matches. A row's size may be missing; if present it is once, few, many or a size class.

d_call: .; j_call: TRBJ1-1; clone_size: many; v_call: TRBV7-4; cdr3_nt: TGTGCCAGCAGCCAACCGAACACTGAAGCTTTCTTT; cdr3_aa: CASSQPNTEAFF
d_call: TRBD1; j_call: TRBJ2-4; clone_size: many; v_call: TRBV7-2; cdr3_nt: TGTGCCAGCAGCTATGGGACAGGAAACATTCAGTACTTC; cdr3_aa: CASSYGTGNIQYF
d_call: .; j_call: TRBJ1-3; clone_size: many; v_call: TRBV7-8; cdr3_nt: TGTGCTAGTGGGGACCGCTCTGGAAACACCATATATTTT; cdr3_aa: CASGDRSGNTIYF
d_call: .; j_call: TRBJ1-5; clone_size: few; v_call: TRBV7-2; cdr3_nt: TGTGCCAGCACCCTAGAAGCACAGGCCACTAGCAATCAGCCCCAGCATTTT; cdr3_aa: CASTLEAQATSNQPQHF
d_call: .; j_call: TRBJ2-5; clone_size: many; v_call: TRBV28; cdr3_nt: TGTGCCAGCAGTTCACAGACCCCCTCGGAGACCCAGTACTTC; cdr3_aa: CASSSQTPSETQYF
d_call: TRBD1; j_call: TRBJ2-3; clone_size: many; v_call: TRBV18; cdr3_nt: TGTGCCAGCTCACCAAATTCCGGGACAGGGGTAAATACGCAGTATTTT; cdr3_aa: CASSPNSGTGVNTQYF
d_call: TRBD2; j_call: TRBJ2-7; clone_size: many; v_call: TRBV7-2; cdr3_nt: TGTGCCAGCAGCTTAAATCGGGAGGGCCCCTACGAGCAGTACTTC; cdr3_aa: CASSLNREGPYEQYF
d_call: TRBD2; j_call: TRBJ2-5; clone_size: many; v_call: TRBV12-3/TRBV12-4; cdr3_nt: TGTGCCAGCAGTTCCCGTGGGGGGGGAGAGACCCAGTACTTC; cdr3_aa: CASSSRGGGETQYF
d_call: .; j_call: TRBJ2-1; clone_size: many; v_call: TRBV7-2; cdr3_nt: TGTGCCAGCAGCCTAACCGCAACTGTAAATGAGCAGTTCTTC; cdr3_aa: CASSLTATVNEQFF
d_call: TRBD1; j_call: TRBJ1-5; clone_size: many; v_call: TRBV19; cdr3_nt: TGTGCCAGTGGACAGGGGAGGTTTCAGCCCCAGCATTTT; cdr3_aa: CASGQGRFQPQHF
d_call: .; j_call: TRBJ2-1; clone_size: many; v_call: TRBV7-2; cdr3_nt: TGTGCCAGCAGCTTAGTTGTTTCGGCCAATGAGCAGTTCTTC; cdr3_aa: CASSLVVSANEQFF
d_call: .; j_call: TRBJ1-3; clone_size: many; v_call: TRBV11-2; cdr3_nt: TGTGCCAGCAGCATCAGGCCAGGGGTTGGAAACACCATATATTTT; cdr3_aa: CASSIRPGVGNTIYF
d_call: TRBD1; j_call: TRBJ2-7; clone_size: many; v_call: TRBV4-3; cdr3_nt: TGCGCCAGCAGCCAATGGACAGGGGGTATCTACGAGCAGTACTTC; cdr3_aa: CASSQWTGGIYEQYF
d_call: .; j_call: TRBJ2-1; clone_size: many; v_call: TRBV19; cdr3_nt: TGTGCCAGTAGTATCCAGGGGAGGTTAGTAAATGAGCAGTTCTTC; cdr3_aa: CASSIQGRLVNEQFF
d_call: TRBD2; j_call: TRBJ2-1; clone_size: many; v_call: TRBV7-9; cdr3_nt: TGTGCCAGCAGCCATCGAGCGGGAGGGCGCAATGAGCAGTTCTTC; cdr3_aa: CASSHRAGGRNEQFF
d_call: TRBD1; j_call: TRBJ2-2; clone_size: many; v_call: TRBV7-8; cdr3_nt: TGTGCCAGCAGCTTACTGAGGGGGCTCGGTACCGGGGAGCTGTTTTTT; cdr3_aa: CASSLLRGLGTGELFF
d_call: .; j_call: TRBJ2-3; clone_size: many; v_call: TRBV11-2; cdr3_nt: TGTGCCAGCAGCTTATTTCAGGGCACAGATACGCAGTATTTT; cdr3_aa: CASSLFQGTDTQYF
d_call: .; j_call: TRBJ2-5; clone_size: many; v_call: TRBV7-2; cdr3_nt: TGTGCCAGCATGGGTCGAGAGACCCAGTACTTC; cdr3_aa: CASMGRETQYF
d_call: .; j_call: TRBJ2-3; clone_size: .; v_call: TRBV18; cdr3_nt: TGTGCCAGCTCACCACAGGCACGGCCCACAGATACGCAGTATTTT; cdr3_aa: CASSPQARPTDTQYF
d_call: .; j_call: TRBJ2-5; clone_size: many; v_call: TRBV7-8; cdr3_nt: TGTGCCAGCAGCCCCGGCCGTAGATGGGAGACCCAGTACTTC; cdr3_aa: CASSPGRRWETQYF
d_call: TRBD2; j_call: TRBJ2-5; clone_size: many; v_call: TRBV7-6; cdr3_nt: TGTGCCAGCAGCCTCCGGACTAGCGGGCCCAGGGCAGCAGAGACCCAGTACTTC; cdr3_aa: CASSLRTSGPRAAETQYF
d_call: .; j_call: TRBJ1-5; clone_size: many; v_call: TRBV27; cdr3_nt: TGTGCCAGCAGTTTGAGGGCAGGGCTTTATGTTCAGCCCCAGCATTTT; cdr3_aa: CASSLRAGLYVQPQHF
d_call: .; j_call: TRBJ1-3; clone_size: .; v_call: TRBV7-2; cdr3_nt: TGTGCCAGCAGCTTACAGCTTTTTCCCCTCGGGAACACCATATATTTT; cdr3_aa: CASSLQLFPLGNTIYF
d_call: TRBD1; j_call: TRBJ1-6; clone_size: many; v_call: TRBV12-3/TRBV12-4; cdr3_nt: TGTGCCAGCAACAGGGGCCCCTATAATTCACCCCTCCACTTT; cdr3_aa: CASNRGPYNSPLHF
d_call: TRBD1; j_call: TRBJ1-3; clone_size: .; v_call: TRBV11-2; cdr3_nt: TGTGCCAGCAGCTATCCGACAGGGGGCTCGGGAAACACCATATATTTT; cdr3_aa: CASSYPTGGSGNTIYF
d_call: .; j_call: TRBJ1-6; clone_size: .; v_call: TRBV20-1; cdr3_nt: TGCAGTGCTAGAGGGGGGGGGCCGAATTCACCCCTCCACTTT; cdr3_aa: CSARGGGPNSPLHF
d_call: TRBD1; j_call: TRBJ2-7; clone_size: many; v_call: TRBV28; cdr3_nt: TGTGCCAGCAGATCCGGACAGGTTACCTACGAGCAGTACTTC; cdr3_aa: CASRSGQVTYEQYF
d_call: TRBD1; j_call: TRBJ2-7; clone_size: many; v_call: TRBV7-9; cdr3_nt: TGTGCCAGCAGCTCCCGGGACAGCTCCTACGAGCAGTACTTC; cdr3_aa: CASSSRDSSYEQYF
d_call: .; j_call: TRBJ1-2; clone_size: many; v_call: TRBV5-3; cdr3_nt: TGTGCCAGCAGCCCCTCGCAAGGTTATGGCTACACCTTC; cdr3_aa: CASSPSQGYGYTF
d_call: .; j_call: TRBJ2-2; clone_size: many; v_call: TRBV6-5; cdr3_nt: TGTGCCAGCAGTTACAGGGACACCGGGGAGCTGTTTTTT; cdr3_aa: CASSYRDTGELFF
d_call: TRBD1; j_call: TRBJ2-7; clone_size: many; v_call: TRBV7-2; cdr3_nt: TGTGCCAGCAGCCTTGCGGGTTCGACAGGGAGTGGGCAGTACTTC; cdr3_aa: CASSLAGSTGSGQYF
d_call: TRBD1; j_call: TRBJ2-1; clone_size: few; v_call: TRBV7-9; cdr3_nt: TGTGCCAGCAGCTTGGGGGACAGAAGCTCCTACAATGAGCAGTTCTTC; cdr3_aa: CASSLGDRSSYNEQFF
d_call: .; j_call: TRBJ2-1; clone_size: many; v_call: TRBV11-2; cdr3_nt: TGTGCCAGCAGCCCACAGGGTGCGGGAGAATACAATGAGCAGTTCTTC; cdr3_aa: CASSPQGAGEYNEQFF
d_call: .; j_call: TRBJ1-5; clone_size: many; v_call: TRBV7-8; cdr3_nt: TGTGCCAGCAGCTTAAGCAGTTCAGGAATTGGCAATCAGCCCCAGCATTTT; cdr3_aa: CASSLSSSGIGNQPQHF
d_call: .; j_call: TRBJ2-5; clone_size: many; v_call: TRBV7-3; cdr3_nt: TGTGCCAGCAGCTCCCAGAGCCAAGAGACCCAGTACTTC; cdr3_aa: CASSSQSQETQYF
d_call: .; j_call: TRBJ2-5; clone_size: many; v_call: TRBV7-2; cdr3_nt: TGTGCCAGCAGCTTGGGGGGGCGAGAAGAGACCCAGTACTTC; cdr3_aa: CASSLGGREETQYF
d_call: .; j_call: TRBJ2-6; clone_size: many; v_call: TRBV7-6; cdr3_nt: TGTGCCAGCAGCTTACCCTGGGGGAGCTCTGGGGCCAACGTCCTGACTTTC; cdr3_aa: CASSLPWGSSGANVLTF
d_call: TRBD1; j_call: TRBJ2-1; clone_size: many; v_call: TRBV7-2; cdr3_nt: TGTGCCAGCAGCTTAATGATCGGGACAGGGGGCGGTGAGCAGTTCTTC; cdr3_aa: CASSLMIGTGGGEQFF
d_call: TRBD1; j_call: TRBJ2-1; clone_size: many; v_call: TRBV5-1; cdr3_nt: TGCGCCAGCAGTGGGACAGAGAGCTCCTACAATGAGCAGTTCTTC; cdr3_aa: CASSGTESSYNEQFF
d_call: TRBD2; j_call: TRBJ2-1; clone_size: many; v_call: TRBV6-2/TRBV6-3; cdr3_nt: TGTGCCAGCAGTTACTCGAGCCTAGCGGGATTCGATGAGCAGTTCTTC; cdr3_aa: CASSYSSLAGFDEQFF
d_call: .; j_call: TRBJ1-5; clone_size: many; v_call: TRBV7-2; cdr3_nt: TGTGCCAGCAGCCCCGGGGGCCTAAATCAGCCCCAGCATTTT; cdr3_aa: CASSPGGLNQPQHF
d_call: .; j_call: TRBJ2-7; clone_size: .; v_call: TRBV4-1; cdr3_nt: TGCGCCAGCAGCGAGAGGGGTCCCCCCTACGAGCAGTACTTC; cdr3_aa: CASSERGPPYEQYF
d_call: .; j_call: TRBJ2-3; clone_size: many; v_call: TRBV7-2; cdr3_nt: TGTGCCAGCAGCTTAGTCGGGAGAACAGATACGCAGTATTTT; cdr3_aa: CASSLVGRTDTQYF
d_call: .; j_call: TRBJ1-2; clone_size: many; v_call: TRBV12-3/TRBV12-4; cdr3_nt: TGTGCCAGCAGTTTTGGAGGGCTCGGGGGCTACACCTTC; cdr3_aa: CASSFGGLGGYTF
d_call: .; j_call: TRBJ2-4; clone_size: .; v_call: TRBV7-2; cdr3_nt: TGTGCCAGCAGCTTAGGGGGTCGGCTAGCGCAACTAGCCAAAAACATTCAGTACTTC; cdr3_aa: CASSLGGRLAQLAKNIQYF
d_call: .; j_call: TRBJ2-7; clone_size: many; v_call: TRBV4-3; cdr3_nt: TGCGCCAGCAGCCACACACAGGGCTACGAGCAGTACTTC; cdr3_aa: CASSHTQGYEQYF
d_call: TRBD2; j_call: TRBJ2-7; clone_size: few; v_call: TRBV7-6; cdr3_nt: TGTGCCAGCAGCTTATATATTCTAGCGGGAGACTTAAATCAGCTAACCTACGAGCAGTACTTC; cdr3_aa: CASSLYILAGDLNQLTYEQYF
d_call: .; j_call: TRBJ1-4; clone_size: many; v_call: TRBV27; cdr3_nt: TGTGCCAGCAGTTGGCGGGGGAAGGATGAAAAACTGTTTTTT; cdr3_aa: CASSWRGKDEKLFF
d_call: .; j_call: TRBJ1-5; clone_size: many; v_call: TRBV20-1; cdr3_nt: TGCAGTGCGACCGGGACATCTCAGCCCCAGCATTTT; cdr3_aa: CSATGTSQPQHF
d_call: .; j_call: TRBJ1-1; clone_size: many; v_call: TRBV24-1; cdr3_nt: TGTGCCACCAAGGTCTTTCCGAACACTGAAGCTTTCTTT; cdr3_aa: CATKVFPNTEAFF
d_call: .; j_call: TRBJ2-1; clone_size: many; v_call: TRBV11-2; cdr3_nt: TGTGCCAGCAGCATCGGGACGGAGGGCGATGAGCAGTTCTTC; cdr3_aa: CASSIGTEGDEQFF
d_call: TRBD2; j_call: TRBJ2-5; clone_size: many; v_call: TRBV6-2/TRBV6-3; cdr3_nt: TGTGCCAGCAGTTACGCAGGGACTAGCCAAGAGACCCAGTACTTC; cdr3_aa: CASSYAGTSQETQYF
d_call: TRBD2; j_call: TRBJ2-3; clone_size: many; v_call: TRBV28; cdr3_nt: TGTGCCAGCAGTATAGGACTAGGTACGCAGTATTTT; cdr3_aa: CASSIGLGTQYF
d_call: .; j_call: TRBJ1-6; clone_size: many; v_call: TRBV7-2; cdr3_nt: TGTGCCAGCAGCTTGGGGGTAAACTCACCCCTCCACTTT; cdr3_aa: CASSLGVNSPLHF
d_call: .; j_call: TRBJ1-3; clone_size: many; v_call: TRBV7-2; cdr3_nt: TGTGCCAGCAGCTTATACAGGCTGGGCTCTGGAAACACCATATATTTT; cdr3_aa: CASSLYRLGSGNTIYF